The following is a TCR beta chain sequence with its context. No antigen is known for it. Libraries were prepared by immunoSEQ multiplex PCR; TCRdb keeps only in-frame clonotypes and omits some of them. The table has roughly 150,000 clones, around nine tenths seen once; the top ten hold about 1.6%. The entry originates in a study of CD4+ T cells in melanoma. Study-wide points: Neoantigen-specific CD4+ T cells in melanoma reportedly had diverse differentiation states. CD8+ T cell, macrophage and B cell function reportedly correlated with neoantigen-specific CD4+ T cells.

This TCR was sampled from a human donor with melanoma.

The CDR3 region is CAAYRAYGSPGGYTF. The CDR3, as DNA: TGTGCCGCTTACAGGGCGTACGGTTCTCCTGGGGGCTACACCTTC. This chain connects TRBV19 to TRBJ1-2; a possible D gene is TRBD1 (6 bases). This CDR3 has 15 amino acids. Looked up from germline, CDR1 is LNHDA and CDR2 is SQIVND (reference sequence). V lost 11 bases and J lost 8, with 27 bases in between.